A selection of T cell receptor beta chains follows, all from one sample in a study of blood T cell repertoires in COVID-19. The table came from immunoSEQ multiplex PCR; TCRdb's copy has only in-frame clones and leaves some out. The sample records around 100,000 clones, approximately 78% being singletons. Sequencing used peripheral blood. These receptors were taken from an older man with acute or convalescent COVID-19. The CDR3 runs from the conserved cysteine through the conserved F or W. The order of the fields is J gene, V gene, clone size, CDR3 length, CDR3 protein. Not every row has a clone size; where given, it reads once, few, many or a size class.

TRBJ1-2 | TRBV5-1 | . | 12 | CASSSSRGGYTF
TRBJ1-3 | TRBV5-1 | . | 16 | CASSSAPGGTGNTIYF
TRBJ1-1 | TRBV28 | . | 13 | CASSPGGYAEAFF
TRBJ1-1 | TRBV5-1 | once | 14 | CASSLSQVGTEAFF
TRBJ1-4 | TRBV13 | . | 20 | CASKNGTGGWGQTTNEKLFF
TRBJ2-1 | TRBV24-1 | . | 15 | CATSDPGSSYNEQFF
TRBJ1-5 | TRBV21-1 | . | 16 | CASSIPRDGLTEPQHF
TRBJ2-3 | TRBV5-1 | . | 15 | CASSPGISTEDTQYF
TRBJ1-6 | TRBV5-6 | . | 17 | CASSEDRASSYNSPLHF
TRBJ1-3 | TRBV10-3 | . | 14 | CAISDTGAGNTIYF
TRBJ2-3 | TRBV7-3 | . | 15 | CASSQKGGITDTQYF
TRBJ2-1 | TRBV24-1 | few | 15 | CATSDLQGRYNEQFF
TRBJ2-7 | TRBV2 | few | 17 | CASSEPGLAGDFYEQYF
TRBJ2-7 | TRBV9 | . | 15 | CASSPGGSSSYEQYF
TRBJ2-3 | TRBV24-1 | . | 17 | CATSDLLADSSTDTQYF
TRBJ1-2 | TRBV5-4 | . | 14 | CASSPGILVTGYTF
TRBJ2-7 | TRBV24-1 | . | 12 | CATSSGQGEQYF
TRBJ2-3 | TRBV24-1 | . | 17 | CATSDTGGGARTDTQYF
TRBJ2-5 | TRBV6-5 | . | 15 | CASRTSGRRQETQYF
TRBJ2-1 | TRBV7-9 | . | 15 | CASSFGGLPSNEQFF
TRBJ1-1 | TRBV19 | . | 16 | CASSNSGTGGFTEAFF
TRBJ2-4 | TRBV5-8 | . | 17 | CASSYRTVLIAKNIQYF
TRBJ2-3 | TRBV12-5 | . | 14 | CASGLSRVTDTQYF
TRBJ1-6 | TRBV6-4 | . | 13 | CASSQQGNSPLHF
TRBJ1-6 | TRBV27 | . | 14 | CASSFLDRGTPLHF
TRBJ1-1 | TRBV15 | . | 17 | CATSSPPGAAINTEAFF
TRBJ2-1 | TRBV5-1 | . | 20 | CASSRGRTSGRDPLHNEQFF
TRBJ2-7 | TRBV9 | . | 15 | CASSVGGGGTYEQYF